This record looks at one T cell receptor (beta chain) sequence and its context. Assay: immunoSEQ multiplex PCR; the TCRdb copy retains only in-frame clones and omits some. The profile shows over 2 million clones, approximately 95% of them singletons. Trimming shortened V by 0 bases and J by 4 bases, and 11 bases separated the two germline ends. This CDR3 comprises 15 residues. CDR1 is SGHRS, CDR2 YFSETQ, per germline. This record belongs to a study of shared clonotypes between healthy human individuals. This clonotype was obtained from a man aged 18 to 35 in good health. The material sequenced was naive CD4+ T cells sorted from blood. Subset: CD45RA+ positively selected. V gene TRBV5-1 combines with J gene TRBJ1-3; D perhaps matches TRBD1 (6 bases). Written as DNA, the CDR3 is TGCGCCAGCAGCTTGGCCCTCGGACAGGGAAACACCATATATTTT. It translates to CASSLALGQGNTIYF.